These 12 T cell receptor beta chains were all obtained from the same sample, sequenced in a study of T cell repertoires in cytomegalovirus infection. In TCRdb, the reads were re-called with MiXCR into one record per CDR3 protein. This table has approximately 550,000 distinct CDR3 sequences, about 15% appearing once. The specimen sequenced was CD8+ T cells from PBMCs. The receptors originated from a human donor in good health (CMV status not recorded). Some clones in this sample may be carry-over from other donors' samples.

This clonotype was found many times. The J gene is TRBJ2-1, the V gene TRBV6-1, with 14 bases lining up with TRBD2. The CDR3 runs to 19 residues. Germline values: CDR1 MNHNS, CDR2 SASEGT. V lost 6 bases and J lost 7; bases outside the gene matches: 17. The CDR3 nucleotides are TGTGCCAGCAGGGGGGGACTAGCGGGAGAATACGGGGATTGGAATGAGCAGTTCTTC. This codes for CASRGGLAGEYGDWNEQFF.

This clonotype showed up many times. This chain connects TRBV28 to TRBJ2-7; 8 bases agree with TRBD2. Per the germline V gene, CDR1 is MDHEN and CDR2 is SYDVKM. Unmatched junction bases numbered 5, after V lost 7 bases and J lost 0 bases. The CDR3 consists of 14 residues. CDR3 nucleotides: TGTGCCAGCACCTTAGCGGGAAGCTCCTACGAGCAGTACTTC. This gives the protein CASTLAGSSYEQYF.

J is TRBJ1-2 and V is TRBV20-1, with a possible D match to TRBD1 (5 bases). CDR3 length equals 14 residues. The ends were cut back, 6 bases at V and 0 bases at J, with 14 bases in the middle. CDR1 and CDR2 (germline): DFQATT, SNEGSKA (reference sequence). In DNA, the CDR3 is TGCAGTGCCACCCGCCGGGACTCTAACTATGGCTACACCTTC. Translating it yields CSATRRDSNYGYTF.

This clonotype was seen ten or more times. The chain joins TRBV7-9 to TRBJ2-2, with D perhaps TRBD1 (6 bases). V lost 7 bases and J lost 6, with 18 bases in between. Germline CDR1 reads SEHNR; CDR2 reads FQNEAQ (reference sequence). The CDR3 has 15 amino acids. CDR3 protein: CASTHKQGYAGELFF. The CDR3 region has the DNA TGTGCCAGCACCCATAAGCAGGGGTACGCCGGGGAGCTGTTTTTT.

This chain connects TRBV6-1 to TRBJ2-5; the D gene is possibly TRBD1 (5 bases). Germline CDR1 MNHNS, CDR2 SASEGT. CDR3 length: 15 residues. V lost 5 bases to trimming and J lost 5 bases, with 18 bases between them. In DNA form, the CDR3 reads TGTGCCAGCAGTTCCCAGGGTTTGATTTGGGAGACCCAGTACTTC. Amino acids: CASSSQGLIWETQYF.

In its sample, this clonotype was seen many times. The V and J genes are TRBV7-2 and TRBJ2-5, with D possibly called TRBD1 or TRBD2 (7 bases each). V was trimmed by 8 bases and J by 2 bases, leaving 15 bases between them. Germline assignment: CDR1 SGHTA and CDR2 FQGNSA. This CDR3 region has 14 residues. The CDR3 bases are TGTGCCAGCCTCAGGGGGGGGATGCAAGAGACCCAGTACTTC. Protein product: CASLRGGMQETQYF.

The rearrangement uses TRBV9 and TRBJ1-6; TRBD1 is a possible D gene (5 bases). The CDR3 contains 14 residues. Per the germline V gene, CDR1 is SGDLS and CDR2 is YYNGEE. The V end lost 3 bases, the J end lost 8 bases, and 12 bases lay between the germline ends. Here the CDR3 DNA reads TGTGCCAGCAGCGAAGGGGACGGATATTCACCCCTCCACTTT. The encoded protein is CASSEGDGYSPLHF.

This chain uses TRBV27 with TRBJ1-2, with 7 bases identical to TRBD1. V lost 9 bases and J lost 3; bases outside the gene matches: 13. Germline values: CDR1 MNHEY, CDR2 SMNVEV (reference sequence). This CDR3 has 15 residues. The CDR3 region is CARSAIRQGDYGYTF. CDR3 sequence (DNA): TGTGCCAGAAGTGCTATCAGACAGGGTGACTATGGCTACACCTTC.

In this sample, this clonotype turned up many times. The chain uses TRBV6-1 and TRBJ1-1; tentative D call: TRBD1 (5 bases). CDR1 is MNHNS, CDR2 SASEGT, per germline. Trimming left V 6 bases short and J 1 base short, with 9 bases between. The CDR3 spans 13 residues. CDR3 residues: CASRDIWNTEAFF. Written as DNA, the CDR3 is TGTGCCAGCAGGGACATTTGGAACACTGAAGCTTTCTTT.

At least ten counts were recorded for this clonotype. V is TRBV6-5 and J is TRBJ2-3, with D uncertain. Per germline, CDR1 MNHEY and CDR2 SVGAGI. This CDR3 comprises 13 residues. The germline V and J ends were trimmed by 2 bases and 6 bases, with 9 bases remaining between them. The CDR3 reads CASSYQFLDTQYF. Here the CDR3 DNA reads TGTGCCAGCAGTTACCAATTCCTGGATACGCAGTATTTT.

The chain couples TRBV30 to TRBJ2-7; a weak D match, TRBD1 (5 bases). The V end lost 2 bases, the J end lost 5 bases, and 13 bases lay between the germline ends. Germline V CDR1 and CDR2: GTSNPN, SVGIG (reference sequence). The CDR3 length is 13 residues. CDR3 nucleotide sequence: TGTGCCTGGAGTTCGACAGACCCCCACGAGCAGTACTTC. Translated, it gives CAWSSTDPHEQYF.

The table lists this clonotype with a count of one. The chain joins TRBV18 to TRBJ1-1; D might be TRBD1 (6 bases). Trimming removed 0 bases from V and 2 bases from J, with 10 bases in between. The CDR3 has 15 amino acids. CDR1 is KGHSH, CDR2 LQKENI, per germline. The chain's CDR3 is CASSPPRTDNTEAFF. The CDR3 bases are TGTGCCAGCTCACCACCCAGGACAGACAACACTGAAGCTTTCTTT.